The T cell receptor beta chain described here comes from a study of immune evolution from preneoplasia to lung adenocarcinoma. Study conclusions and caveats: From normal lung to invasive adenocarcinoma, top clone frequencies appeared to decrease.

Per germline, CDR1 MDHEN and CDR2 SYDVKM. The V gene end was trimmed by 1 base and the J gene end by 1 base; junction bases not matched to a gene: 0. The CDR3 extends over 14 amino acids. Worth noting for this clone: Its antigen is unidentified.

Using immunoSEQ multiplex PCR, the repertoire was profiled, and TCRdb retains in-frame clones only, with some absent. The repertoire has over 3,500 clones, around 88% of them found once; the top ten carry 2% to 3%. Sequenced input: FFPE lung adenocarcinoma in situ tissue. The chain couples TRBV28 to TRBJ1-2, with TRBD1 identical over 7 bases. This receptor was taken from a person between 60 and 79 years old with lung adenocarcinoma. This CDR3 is CASSLYRGNYGYTF. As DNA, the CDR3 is TGTGCCAGCAGTTTATACAGGGGTAACTATGGCTACACCTTC.